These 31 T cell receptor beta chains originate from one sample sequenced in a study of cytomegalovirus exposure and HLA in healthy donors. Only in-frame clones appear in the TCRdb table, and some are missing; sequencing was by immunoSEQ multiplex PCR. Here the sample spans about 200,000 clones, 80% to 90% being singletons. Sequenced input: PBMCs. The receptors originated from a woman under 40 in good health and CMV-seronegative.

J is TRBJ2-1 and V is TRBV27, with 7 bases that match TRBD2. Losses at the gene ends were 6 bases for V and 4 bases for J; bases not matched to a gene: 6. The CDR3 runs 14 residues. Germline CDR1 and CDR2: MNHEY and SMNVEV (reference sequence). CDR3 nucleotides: TGTGCCAGCAGATCTGCGGGGGAGTACAATGAGCAGTTCTTC. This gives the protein CASRSAGEYNEQFF.

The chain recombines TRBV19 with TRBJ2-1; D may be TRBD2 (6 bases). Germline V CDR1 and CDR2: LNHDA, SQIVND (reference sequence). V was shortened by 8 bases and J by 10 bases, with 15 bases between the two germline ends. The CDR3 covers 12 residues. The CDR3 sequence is CASEKGGREQFF. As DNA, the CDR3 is TGTGCCAGTGAAAAAGGAGGGAGGGAGCAGTTCTTC.

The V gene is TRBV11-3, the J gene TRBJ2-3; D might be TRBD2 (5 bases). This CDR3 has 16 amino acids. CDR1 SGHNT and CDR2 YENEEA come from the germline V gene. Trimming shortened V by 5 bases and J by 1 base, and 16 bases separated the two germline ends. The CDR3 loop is CASSPSAPEGTDTQYF. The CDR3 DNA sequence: TGTGCCAGCAGCCCCTCGGCGCCGGAGGGCACAGATACGCAGTATTTT.

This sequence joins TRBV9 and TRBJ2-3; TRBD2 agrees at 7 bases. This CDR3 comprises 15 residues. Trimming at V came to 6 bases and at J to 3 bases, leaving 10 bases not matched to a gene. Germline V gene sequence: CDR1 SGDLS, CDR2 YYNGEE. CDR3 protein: CASTPGGARTDTQYF. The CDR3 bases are TGTGCCAGCACTCCGGGGGGAGCACGGACAGATACGCAGTATTTT.

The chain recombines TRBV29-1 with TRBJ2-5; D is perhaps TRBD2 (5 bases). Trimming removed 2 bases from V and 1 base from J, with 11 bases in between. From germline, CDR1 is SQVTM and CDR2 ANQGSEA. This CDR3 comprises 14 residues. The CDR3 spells CSVELPSGQETQYF. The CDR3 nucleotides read TGCAGCGTTGAACTCCCAAGCGGCCAAGAGACCCAGTACTTC. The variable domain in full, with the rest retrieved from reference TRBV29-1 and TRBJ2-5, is SAVISQKPSRDICQRGTSLTIQCQVDSQVTMMFWYRQQPGQSLTLIATANQGSEATYESGFVIDKFPISRPNLTFSTLTVSNMSPEDSSIYLCSVELPSGQETQYFGPGTRLLVL.

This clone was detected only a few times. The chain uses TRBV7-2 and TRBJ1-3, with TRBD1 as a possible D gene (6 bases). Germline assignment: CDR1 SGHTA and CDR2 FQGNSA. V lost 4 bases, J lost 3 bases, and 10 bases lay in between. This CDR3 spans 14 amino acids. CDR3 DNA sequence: TGTGCCAGCAGCTCTGGGACAATTGGAAACACCATATATTTT. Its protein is CASSSGTIGNTIYF.

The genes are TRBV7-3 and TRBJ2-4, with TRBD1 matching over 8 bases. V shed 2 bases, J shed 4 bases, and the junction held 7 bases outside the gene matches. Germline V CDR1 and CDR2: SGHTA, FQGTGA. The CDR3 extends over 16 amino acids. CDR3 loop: CASSLVSGTGKNIQYF. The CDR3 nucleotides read TGTGCCAGCAGCTTAGTATCCGGGACAGGAAAAAACATTCAGTACTTC.

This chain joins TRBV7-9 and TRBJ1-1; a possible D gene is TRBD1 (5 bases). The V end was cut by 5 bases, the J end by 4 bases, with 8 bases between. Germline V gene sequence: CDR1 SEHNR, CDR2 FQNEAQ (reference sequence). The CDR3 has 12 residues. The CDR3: CASSRRVTEAFF. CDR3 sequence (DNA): TGTGCCAGCAGCCGCAGGGTCACTGAAGCTTTCTTT. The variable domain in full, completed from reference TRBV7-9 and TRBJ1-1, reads DTGVSQNPRHKITKRGQNVTFRCDPISEHNRLYWYRQTLGQGPEFLTYFQNEAQLEKSRLLSDRFSAERPKGSFSTLEIQRTEQGDSAMYLCASSRRVTEAFFGQGTRLTVV.

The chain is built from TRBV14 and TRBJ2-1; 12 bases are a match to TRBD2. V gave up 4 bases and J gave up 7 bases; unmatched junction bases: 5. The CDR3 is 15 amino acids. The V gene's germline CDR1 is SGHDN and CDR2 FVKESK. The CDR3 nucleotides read TGTGCCAGCAGCCCCGGGACTAGCGGGTTGAATGAGCAGTTCTTC. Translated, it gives CASSPGTSGLNEQFF.

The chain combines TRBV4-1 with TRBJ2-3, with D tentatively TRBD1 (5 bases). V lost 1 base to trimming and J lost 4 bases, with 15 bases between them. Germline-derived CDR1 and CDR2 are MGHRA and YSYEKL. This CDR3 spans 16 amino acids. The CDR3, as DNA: TGCGCCAGCAGCCAAGTGGCAGGGCGTAGATCAGATACGCAGTATTTT. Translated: CASSQVAGRRSDTQYF.

CDR3 bases: TGTGCCAGCACTTCCCGACAGGGGGTTGAAGCTTTCTTT. As protein: CASTSRQGVEAFF. The chain joins TRBV6-1 to TRBJ1-1; 9 positions agree with TRBD1. CDR1 and CDR2 from the germline V gene are MNHNS and SASEGT. The CDR3 runs 13 residues. Trimming cost V 7 bases and J 7 bases; bases outside gene matches: 7.

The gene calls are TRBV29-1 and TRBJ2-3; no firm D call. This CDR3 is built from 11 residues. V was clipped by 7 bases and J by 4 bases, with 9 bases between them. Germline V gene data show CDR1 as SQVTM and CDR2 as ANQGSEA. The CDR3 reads CSGGRADTQYF. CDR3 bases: TGCAGCGGCGGTCGCGCAGATACGCAGTATTTT.

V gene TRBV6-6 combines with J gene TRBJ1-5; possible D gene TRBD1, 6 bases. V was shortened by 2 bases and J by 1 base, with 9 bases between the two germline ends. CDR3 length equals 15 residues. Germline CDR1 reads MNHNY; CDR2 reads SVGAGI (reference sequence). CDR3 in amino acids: CASSYRQGSNQPQHF. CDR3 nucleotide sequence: TGTGCCAGCAGTTACCGGCAGGGGAGCAATCAGCCCCAGCATTTT.

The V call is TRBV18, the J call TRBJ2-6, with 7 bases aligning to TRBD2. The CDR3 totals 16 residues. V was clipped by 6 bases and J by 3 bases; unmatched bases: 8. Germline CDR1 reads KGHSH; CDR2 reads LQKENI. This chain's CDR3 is CASSRESTIGANVLTF. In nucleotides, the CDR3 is TGTGCCAGCTCGCGGGAGTCGACAATTGGGGCCAACGTCCTGACTTTC.

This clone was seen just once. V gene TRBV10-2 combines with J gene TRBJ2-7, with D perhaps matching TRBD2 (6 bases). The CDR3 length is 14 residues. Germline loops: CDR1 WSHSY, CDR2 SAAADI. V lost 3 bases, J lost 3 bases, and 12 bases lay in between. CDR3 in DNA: TGCGCCAGCAGTGACGCGGGGACTCTCTACGAGCAGTACTTC. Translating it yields CASSDAGTLYEQYF.

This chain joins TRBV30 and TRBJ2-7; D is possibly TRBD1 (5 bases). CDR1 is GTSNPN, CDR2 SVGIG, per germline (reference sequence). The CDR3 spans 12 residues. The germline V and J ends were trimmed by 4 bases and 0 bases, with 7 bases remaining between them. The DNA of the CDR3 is TGTGCCTGGACGACAGCCTCCTACGAGCAGTACTTC. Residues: CAWTTASYEQYF.

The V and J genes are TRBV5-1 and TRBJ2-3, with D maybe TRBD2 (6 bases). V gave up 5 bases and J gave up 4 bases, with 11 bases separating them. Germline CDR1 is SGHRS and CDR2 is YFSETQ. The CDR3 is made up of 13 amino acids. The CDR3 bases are TGCGCCAGCAGGCCTCCGGGGGCAGATACGCAGTATTTT. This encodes CASRPPGADTQYF. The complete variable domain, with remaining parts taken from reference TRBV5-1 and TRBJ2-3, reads KAGVTQTPRYLIKTRGQQVTLSCSPISGHRSVSWYQQTPGQGLQFLFEYFSETQRNKGNFPGRFSGRQFSNSRSEMNVSTLELGDSALYLCASRPPGADTQYFGPGTRLTVL.

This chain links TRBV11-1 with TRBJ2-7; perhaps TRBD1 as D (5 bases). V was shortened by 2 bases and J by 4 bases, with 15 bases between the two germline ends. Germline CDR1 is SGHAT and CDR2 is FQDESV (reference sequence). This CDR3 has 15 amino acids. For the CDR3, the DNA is TGTGCCAGCAGCTTATCCAGGGTCCTCGGATACGAGCAGTACTTC. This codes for CASSLSRVLGYEQYF.

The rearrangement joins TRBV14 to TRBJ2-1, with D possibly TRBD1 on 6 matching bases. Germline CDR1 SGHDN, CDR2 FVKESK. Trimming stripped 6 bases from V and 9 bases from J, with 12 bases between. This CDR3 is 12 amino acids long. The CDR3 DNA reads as TGTGCCAGCAGACAGGGTCCCCTTGAGCAGTTCTTC. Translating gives CASRQGPLEQFF.

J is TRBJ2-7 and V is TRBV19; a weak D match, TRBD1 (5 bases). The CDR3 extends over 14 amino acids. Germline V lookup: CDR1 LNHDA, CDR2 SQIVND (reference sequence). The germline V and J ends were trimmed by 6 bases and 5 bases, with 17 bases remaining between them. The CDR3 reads CASSPDSPPDEQYF. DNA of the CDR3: TGTGCCAGTAGCCCCGACAGCCCCCCGGACGAGCAGTACTTC.

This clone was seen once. The CDR3 bases are TGTGCCAGCAGTGTGGGCGGCTGGGGGCTCGGCTATGGCTACACCTTC. It specifies CASSVGGWGLGYGYTF. This chain uses TRBV2 with TRBJ1-2, with a weak D call TRBD1 (6 bases). The germline V gene encodes CDR1 SNHLY and CDR2 FYNNEI. The ends were cut back, 4 bases at V and 4 bases at J, with 19 bases in the middle. The CDR3 totals 16 residues. Combining the CDR3 with reference TRBV2 and TRBJ1-2 gives the whole variable domain EPEVTQTPSHQVTQMGQEVILRCVPISNHLYFYWYRQILGQKVEFLVSFYNNEISEKSEIFDDQFSVERPDGSNFTLKIRSTKLEDSAMYFCASSVGGWGLGYGYTFGSGTRLTVV.

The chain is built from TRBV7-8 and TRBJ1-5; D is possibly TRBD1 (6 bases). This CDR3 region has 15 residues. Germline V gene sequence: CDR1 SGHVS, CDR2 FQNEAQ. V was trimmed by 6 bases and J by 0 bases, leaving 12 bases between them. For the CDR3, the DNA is TGTGCCAGCAGACCGGACAGATATAGCAATCAGCCCCAGCATTTT. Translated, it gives CASRPDRYSNQPQHF.

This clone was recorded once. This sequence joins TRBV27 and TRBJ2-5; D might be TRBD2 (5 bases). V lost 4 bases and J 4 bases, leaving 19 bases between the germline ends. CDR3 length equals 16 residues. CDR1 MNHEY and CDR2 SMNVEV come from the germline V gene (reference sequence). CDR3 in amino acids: CASSSTRPTSVETQYF. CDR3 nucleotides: TGTGCCAGCAGTTCCACCCGCCCCACTAGTGTAGAGACCCAGTACTTC.

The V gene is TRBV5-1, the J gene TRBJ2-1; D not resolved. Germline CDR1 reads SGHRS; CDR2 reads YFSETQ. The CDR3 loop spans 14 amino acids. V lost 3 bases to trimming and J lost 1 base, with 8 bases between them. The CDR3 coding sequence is TGCGCCAGCAGCTCTGACTTATCCTACAATGAGCAGTTCTTC. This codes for CASSSDLSYNEQFF. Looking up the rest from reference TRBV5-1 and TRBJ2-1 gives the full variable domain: KAGVTQTPRYLIKTRGQQVTLSCSPISGHRSVSWYQQTPGQGLQFLFEYFSETQRNKGNFPGRFSGRQFSNSRSEMNVSTLELGDSALYLCASSSDLSYNEQFFGPGTRLTVL.

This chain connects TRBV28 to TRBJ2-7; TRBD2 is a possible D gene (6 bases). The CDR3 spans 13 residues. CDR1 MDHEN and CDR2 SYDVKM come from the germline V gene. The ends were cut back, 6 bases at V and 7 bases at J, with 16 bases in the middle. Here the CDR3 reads CASSPPSGVEQYF. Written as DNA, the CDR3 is TGTGCCAGCAGCCCCCCGTCGGGGGTAGAGCAGTACTTC. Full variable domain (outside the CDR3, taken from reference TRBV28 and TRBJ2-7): DVKVTQSSRYLVKRTGEKVFLECVQDMDHENMFWYRQDPGLGLRLIYFSYDVKMKEKGDIPEGYSVSREKKERFSLILESASTNQTSMYLCASSPPSGVEQYFGPGTRLTVT.

DNA for the CDR3: TGTGCCAGCCGGCCCAGGGGGAAAAGCAATCAGCCCCAGCATTTT. Residues: CASRPRGKSNQPQHF. The chain recombines TRBV28 with TRBJ1-5; 7 bases line up with TRBD1. Germline CDR1 reads MDHEN; CDR2 reads SYDVKM. J gave up 1 base and V 8 bases, and 8 bases lay outside the gene matches. The CDR3 has 15 amino acids. Based on the CDR3 plus reference TRBV28 and TRBJ1-5, the full variable domain is DVKVTQSSRYLVKRTGEKVFLECVQDMDHENMFWYRQDPGLGLRLIYFSYDVKMKEKGDIPEGYSVSREKKERFSLILESASTNQTSMYLCASRPRGKSNQPQHFGDGTRLSIL.

CDR3 loop: CAWSGGLNTGELFF. Written as DNA, the CDR3 is TGTGCCTGGAGTGGGGGCCTTAACACCGGGGAGCTGTTTTTT. The chain carries TRBV30 and TRBJ2-2; D is perhaps TRBD1 (5 bases). V was shortened by 1 base and J by 2 bases, with 8 bases between the two germline ends. The CDR3 consists of 14 residues. The germline V gene has CDR1 GTSNPN and CDR2 SVGIG (reference sequence).

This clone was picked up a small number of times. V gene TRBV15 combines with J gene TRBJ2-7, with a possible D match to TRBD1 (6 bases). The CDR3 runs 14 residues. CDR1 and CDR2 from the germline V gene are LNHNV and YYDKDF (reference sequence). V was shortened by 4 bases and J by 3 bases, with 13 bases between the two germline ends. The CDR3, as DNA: TGTGCCACCAGCACCTATGGACAGCTCTACGAGCAGTACTTC. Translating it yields CATSTYGQLYEQYF.

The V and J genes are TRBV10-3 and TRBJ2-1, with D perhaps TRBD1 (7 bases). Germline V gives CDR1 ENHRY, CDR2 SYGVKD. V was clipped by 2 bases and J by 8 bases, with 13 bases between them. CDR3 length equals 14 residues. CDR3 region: CAISELQGEDEQFF. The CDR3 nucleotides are TGTGCCATCAGTGAGCTCCAGGGGGAGGATGAGCAGTTCTTC.

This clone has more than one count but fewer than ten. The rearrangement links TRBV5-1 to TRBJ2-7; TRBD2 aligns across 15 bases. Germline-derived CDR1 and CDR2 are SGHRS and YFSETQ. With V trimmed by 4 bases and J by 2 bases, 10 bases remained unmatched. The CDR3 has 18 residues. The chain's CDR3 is CASSTYRTSGRDPYEQYF. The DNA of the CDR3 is TGCGCCAGCAGCACCTACCGGACTAGCGGGAGGGATCCCTACGAGCAGTACTTC.

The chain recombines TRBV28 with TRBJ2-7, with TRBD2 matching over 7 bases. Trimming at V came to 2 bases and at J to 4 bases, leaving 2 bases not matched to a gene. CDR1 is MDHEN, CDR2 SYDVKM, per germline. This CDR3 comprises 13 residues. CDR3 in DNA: TGTGCCAGCAGTTTACCGGGGGGTTACGAGCAGTACTTC. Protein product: CASSLPGGYEQYF.